This is a list of T cell receptor beta chains from one sample in a study of shared clonotypes between healthy human individuals. Repertoires were generated with immunoSEQ multiplex PCR, while TCRdb's copy carries only in-frame clones and drops some. The sample carries fewer than 1 million clones, approximately 97% recorded once. Sequencing used naive CD8+ T cells sorted from blood. The origin of the receptors is a man under 40 in good health. Each CDR3 is given with its conserved first and last residue. The order of the fields is V gene, J gene, CDR3 protein.

>TRBV6-1|TRBJ2-1
CASSEAPDQRYEQFF
>TRBV9|TRBJ2-4
CASSVEGGRESQYF
>TRBV7-9|TRBJ2-2
CASSRQGSYTGELFF
>TRBV27|TRBJ2-1
CASSTHGLGPYNEQFF
>TRBV7-2|TRBJ2-7
CASSFSGPFYEQYF
>TRBV28|TRBJ2-2
CASSSLAGGPANTGELFF
>TRBV27|TRBJ1-4
CASSLSHRVLTNEKLFF
>TRBV27|TRBJ1-5
CASSPGTGVTRSQHF
>TRBV4-3|TRBJ1-1
CASSDSVTGVNTEAFF
>TRBV7-9|TRBJ2-1
CASSFSLAGEYNEQFF
>TRBV28|TRBJ2-7
CASSTLISGKKRVYEQYF
>TRBV9|TRBJ2-3
CASSPWLRGDTQYF
>TRBV7-9|TRBJ2-5
CASSLFEAGGPRETQYF
>TRBV6-1|TRBJ1-5
CASSEFGRPNQPQHF
>TRBV7-9|TRBJ2-3
CASSPPAGFSSDTQYF
>TRBV5-8|TRBJ2-3
CASSWGLAGSDTQYF
>TRBV7-2|TRBJ2-2
CASSLWQGHTGELFF
>TRBV27|TRBJ2-1
CASSLASYNEQFF
>TRBV27|TRBJ2-3
CASSLSSRLVGTDTQYF
>TRBV5-4|TRBJ2-2
CASSLTGLGFGELFF
>TRBV18|TRBJ2-2
CASSPRGVTGELFF
>TRBV10-1|TRBJ2-7
CASSYSDGRLGEQYF
>TRBV7-2|TRBJ2-1
CASSLVAGELYNEQFF